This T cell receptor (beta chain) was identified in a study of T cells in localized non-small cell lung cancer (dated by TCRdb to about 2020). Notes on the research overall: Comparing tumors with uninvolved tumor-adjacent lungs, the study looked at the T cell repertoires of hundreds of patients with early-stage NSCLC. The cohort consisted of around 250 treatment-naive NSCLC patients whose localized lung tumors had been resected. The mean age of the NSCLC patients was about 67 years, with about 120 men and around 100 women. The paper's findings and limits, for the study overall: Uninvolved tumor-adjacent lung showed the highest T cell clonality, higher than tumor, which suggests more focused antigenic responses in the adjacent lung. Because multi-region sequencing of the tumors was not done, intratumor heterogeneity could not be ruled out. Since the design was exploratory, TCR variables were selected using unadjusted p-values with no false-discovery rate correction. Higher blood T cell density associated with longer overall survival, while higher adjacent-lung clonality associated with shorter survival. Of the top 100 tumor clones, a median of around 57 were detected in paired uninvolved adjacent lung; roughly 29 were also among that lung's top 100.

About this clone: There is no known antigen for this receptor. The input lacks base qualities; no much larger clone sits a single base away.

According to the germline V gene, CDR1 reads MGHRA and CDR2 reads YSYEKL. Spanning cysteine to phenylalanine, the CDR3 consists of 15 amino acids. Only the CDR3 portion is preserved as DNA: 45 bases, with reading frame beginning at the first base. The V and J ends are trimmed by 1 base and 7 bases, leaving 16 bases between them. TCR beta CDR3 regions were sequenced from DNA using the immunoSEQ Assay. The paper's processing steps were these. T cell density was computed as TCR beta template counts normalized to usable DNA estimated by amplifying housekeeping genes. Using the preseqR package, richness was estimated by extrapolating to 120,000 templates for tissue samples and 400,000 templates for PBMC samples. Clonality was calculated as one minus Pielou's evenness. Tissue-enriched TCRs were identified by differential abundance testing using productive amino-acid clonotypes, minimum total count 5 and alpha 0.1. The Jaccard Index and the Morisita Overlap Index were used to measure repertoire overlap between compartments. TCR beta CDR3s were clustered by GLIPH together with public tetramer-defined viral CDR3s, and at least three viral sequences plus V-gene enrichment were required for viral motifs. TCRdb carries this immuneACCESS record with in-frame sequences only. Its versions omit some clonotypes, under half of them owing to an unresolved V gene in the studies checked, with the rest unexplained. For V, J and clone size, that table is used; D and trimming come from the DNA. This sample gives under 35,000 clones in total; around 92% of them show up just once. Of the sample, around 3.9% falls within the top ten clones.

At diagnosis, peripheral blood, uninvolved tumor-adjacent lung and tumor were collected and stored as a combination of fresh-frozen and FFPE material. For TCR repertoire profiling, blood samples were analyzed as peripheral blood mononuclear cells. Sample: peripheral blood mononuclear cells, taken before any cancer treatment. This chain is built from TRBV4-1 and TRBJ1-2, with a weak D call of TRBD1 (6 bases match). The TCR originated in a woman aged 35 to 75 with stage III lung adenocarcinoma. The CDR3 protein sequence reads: CASSQARPQGSGYTF. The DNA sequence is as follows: TGCGCCAGCAGCCAAGCGAGGCCACAGGGCTCTGGCTACACCTTC.